These T cell receptor beta chains were read from a single sample in a study of T cells in Graves' hyperthyroidism and ophthalmopathy. TCRdb reprocessed the multiplex PCR reads via MiXCR and lists one record per CDR3 protein. The sample lists roughly 280,000 distinct CDR3 sequences, 15% to 20% seen once, with roughly 53% in the top ten. The sample consisted of blood. These receptors were collected from a woman aged 55-69 years with Graves' ophthalmopathy. The CDR3 runs from the conserved cysteine through the conserved F or W. The D gene is left open where the match is weak. A clone size is listed for some rows: how often the clone was seen (once, few, many), or a class if it is expanded.

cdr3_aa | cdr3_nt | clone_size | d_call | j_call | v_call
CASSRTGQTACYSNQPQHF | TGCGCCAGCAGCCGCACGGGACAGACCGCCTGCTATAGCAATCAGCCCCAGCATTTT | few | TRBD1 | TRBJ1-5 | TRBV4-3
CASSFSSQPQHF | TGTGCCAGCAGTTTTTCGAGTCAGCCCCAGCATTTT | . | . | TRBJ1-5 | TRBV12-3/TRBV12-4
CASSLVRSKNTEAFF | TGTGCCAGCAGCTTAGTCCGGAGTAAGAACACTGAAGCTTTCTTT | . | . | TRBJ1-1 | TRBV7-9
CASSSTWGAYNEQFF | TGTGCCAGCAGCTCTACCTGGGGGGCATACAATGAGCAGTTCTTC | many | . | TRBJ2-1 | TRBV7-8
CASRPAGTGNTEAFF | TGTGCCAGCAGGCCGGCCGGGACAGGGAACACTGAAGCTTTCTTT | many | TRBD1 | TRBJ1-1 | TRBV6-2/TRBV6-3
CSAKTGTSGSSYNEQFF | TGCAGTGCCAAAACGGGGACTAGCGGAAGCTCCTACAATGAGCAGTTCTTC | few | TRBD2 | TRBJ2-1 | TRBV20-1
CASSLGLANSYEQYF | TGTGCCAGCAGTCTAGGACTAGCGAACTCCTACGAGCAGTACTTC | few | TRBD2 | TRBJ2-7 | TRBV28
CSARDYSGSIKNEQFF | TGCAGTGCTAGAGATTACAGCGGGAGTATCAAGAATGAGCAGTTCTTC | . | TRBD2 | TRBJ2-1 | TRBV20-1
CSAKSRGRNGYTF | TGCAGTGCTAAATCCAGGGGGCGGAATGGCTACACCTTC | . | TRBD1 | TRBJ1-2 | TRBV20-1
CASSVERVKQPQHF | TGTGCCAGCAGTGTTGAGCGAGTAAAACAGCCCCAGCATTTT | many | . | TRBJ1-5 | TRBV2
CSARDEGLYGYTF | TGCAGTGCTAGAGATGAGGGATTGTATGGCTACACCTTC | many | . | TRBJ1-2 | TRBV20-1
CASSPSDRAEQYF | TGTGCCAGCTCACCATCGGACAGGGCCGAGCAGTACTTC | many | TRBD1 | TRBJ2-7 | TRBV18
CASSVPGRGGSEQYF | TGCGCCAGCAGCGTACCGGGACGGGGAGGATCTGAGCAGTACTTC | many | . | TRBJ2-7 | TRBV5-1
CASVTGVSYNEQFF | TGTGCCAGCGTGACAGGGGTTTCCTACAATGAGCAGTTCTTC | . | TRBD1 | TRBJ2-1 | TRBV28
CSAWTGRYTEAFF | TGCAGTGCTTGGACAGGGAGATACACTGAAGCTTTCTTT | many | TRBD1 | TRBJ1-1 | TRBV20-1
CASSPGTGRWGYTF | TGTGCCAGCAGTCCCGGGACGGGCCGGTGGGGCTACACCTTC | many | . | TRBJ1-2 | TRBV6-2/TRBV6-3
CASSLKRDYGYTF | TGTGCCAGCAGCTTGAAACGGGACTATGGCTACACCTTC | . | . | TRBJ1-2 | TRBV5-6
CASSVVPGSSGNTIYF | TGTGCCAGCAGCGTAGTCCCGGGATCCTCTGGAAACACCATATATTTT | few | . | TRBJ1-3 | TRBV9
CASSVGRGGTGELFF | TGTGCCAGCAGCGTAGGCAGGGGTGGCACCGGGGAGCTGTTTTTT | many | . | TRBJ2-2 | TRBV9
CASSLSLALPGDTQYF | TGTGCCAGCAGTTTATCGTTAGCCCTTCCCGGAGATACGCAGTATTTT | many | . | TRBJ2-3 | TRBV27
CASSQGPDYSYEQYF | TGTGCCAGCAGCCAAGGGCCCGACTACTCCTACGAGCAGTACTTC | . | . | TRBJ2-7 | TRBV14
CASSPTGGSFYGYTF | TGTGCCAGCAGCCCCACCGGTGGCAGTTTCTATGGCTACACCTTC | many | . | TRBJ1-2 | TRBV9
CASSLMPDRGYGYTF | TGTGCCAGCAGTTTAATGCCCGACAGGGGCTATGGCTACACCTTC | few | TRBD1 | TRBJ1-2 | TRBV27
CASRPGQMNTEAFF | TGTGCCAGCAGACCGGGACAGATGAACACTGAAGCTTTCTTT | many | TRBD1 | TRBJ1-1 | TRBV12-3/TRBV12-4
CASSRNRGEQYF | TGTGCCAGCAGCCGGAACAGGGGTGAGCAGTACTTC | . | TRBD1 | TRBJ2-7 | TRBV7-2
CASSLWGYPDTSGETYEQYF | TGTGCCAGCAGTTTATGGGGGTATCCCGATACTAGCGGAGAGACCTACGAGCAGTACTTC | many | TRBD2 | TRBJ2-7 | TRBV28
CASSVRPGVNSPLHF | TGTGCCAGTAGTGTCCGTCCAGGGGTGAATTCACCCCTCCACTTT | . | . | TRBJ1-6 | TRBV19
CASSPGGARGNQPQHF | TGTGCCAGCTCACCAGGGGGGGCGAGGGGCAATCAGCCCCAGCATTTT | few | . | TRBJ1-5 | TRBV18
CSARAGGGFGNQPQHF | TGCAGTGCTAGAGCCGGAGGCGGGTTCGGCAATCAGCCCCAGCATTTT | many | . | TRBJ1-5 | TRBV20-1
CSASAASLVTDTQYF | TGCAGTGCTTCCGCCGCGTCCTTGGTCACAGATACGCAGTATTTT | . | . | TRBJ2-3 | TRBV20-1
CATRRPGANVLTF | TGTGCCACCAGGAGGCCTGGGGCCAACGTCCTGACTTTC | few | . | TRBJ2-6 | TRBV15
CSAPNPRAGPETQYF | TGCAGTGCTCCAAACCCCCGGGCAGGGCCGGAGACCCAGTACTTC | many | . | TRBJ2-5 | TRBV20-1
CASSQDWLAGTGNEQFF | TGTGCCAGCAGCCAAGATTGGCTAGCGGGAACTGGCAATGAGCAGTTCTTC | . | TRBD2 | TRBJ2-1 | TRBV3-1
CATSVSSQETQYF | TGTGCCACCAGTGTCTCCAGTCAAGAGACCCAGTACTTC | many | . | TRBJ2-5 | TRBV24-1
CASSEATGGANTEAFF | TGTGCCAGCAGTGAAGCGACAGGGGGCGCGAACACTGAAGCTTTCTTT | many | TRBD1 | TRBJ1-1 | TRBV2
CASSRPGLETQYF | TGTGCCAGCAGCCGTCCTGGGCTGGAGACCCAGTACTTC | many | . | TRBJ2-5 | TRBV7-2
CASSLAAGASPEQFF | TGTGCCAGCAGCTTAGCGGCGGGAGCCTCCCCCGAGCAGTTCTTC | . | TRBD2 | TRBJ2-1 | TRBV7-3
CASSQQKTVNGYTF | TGTGCCAGCAGCCAACAGAAGACGGTGAATGGCTACACCTTC | many | . | TRBJ1-2 | TRBV7-2
CASRDQETQYF | TGCGCCAGCAGGGACCAAGAGACCCAGTACTTC | many | . | TRBJ2-5 | TRBV5-1
CASKLDRDTEAFF | TGTGCCAGCAAACTGGACAGGGACACTGAAGCTTTCTTT | . | TRBD1 | TRBJ1-1 | TRBV7-6
CASSIRAGWAYNEQFF | TGTGCCAGTAGTATACGGGCGGGGTGGGCCTACAATGAGCAGTTCTTC | few | . | TRBJ2-1 | TRBV19
CASTSGATSTDTQYF | TGTGCCAGCACTTCCGGGGCCACTAGCACAGATACGCAGTATTTT | . | . | TRBJ2-3 | TRBV6-1